Described below is a single T cell receptor (beta chain) sequence and its context. Its target is not known. V lost 0 bases and J 2 bases, leaving 10 bases between the germline ends. In germline, CDR1 is SGHRS, CDR2 YFSETQ. The CDR3 runs to 15 residues. Time point given: cycle 4 day 1 (C4D1), after five to seven weeks of nivolumab. Each patient's relapse followed autologous stem cell transplantation, and brentuximab vedotin exposure varied. Complete response, partial response or progressive disease were the best responses. The source of the sample is a study of PD-1 blockade in classical Hodgkin lymphoma. General observations from the study: Significantly greater TCR diversity emerged by C4D1 in CD4+ cells but not CD8+ cells. Complete responders possessed baseline diversity comparable to newly diagnosed patients. Differences between repertoires have undefined causes, possibly disease activity or prior therapy.

The repertoire was sequenced with immunoSEQ multiplex PCR; TCRdb's copy has only in-frame clones and lacks some. The sample includes about 9,000 clones, about 86% of them seen just once. This clonotype was obtained from a human donor with classical Hodgkin lymphoma. The specimen comprised peripheral blood mononuclear cells (PBMCs), sampled before the fourth cycle of nivolumab. The genes are TRBV5-1 and TRBJ2-3; D is uncertain. The CDR3 spells CASSLDHPSTDTQYF. The DNA for the CDR3 is TGCGCCAGCAGCTTGGACCATCCTTCCACAGATACGCAGTATTTT. The complete variable domain, with remaining parts taken from reference TRBV5-1 and TRBJ2-3, reads KAGVTQTPRYLIKTRGQQVTLSCSPISGHRSVSWYQQTPGQGLQFLFEYFSETQRNKGNFPGRFSGRQFSNSRSEMNVSTLELGDSALYLCASSLDHPSTDTQYFGPGTRLTVL.